The 6 T cell receptor beta chains below all came from one sample that was sequenced in a study of Graves' ophthalmopathy and Graves' hyperthyroidism. RNA transcripts provided the template for amplifying TCR beta CDR3 regions. HTBI primers primed a first-round RT-PCR, and a second-round multiplex PCR followed. From the multiplex PCR reads, TCRdb called clonotypes with MiXCR, one entry per CDR3 protein. The sample includes approximately 460,000 distinct CDR3 sequences, around 14% of them seen just once. Sequences were obtained from blood. These receptors all come from a woman in her twenties or thirties with Graves' ophthalmopathy.

This clonotype appeared many times. This chain connects TRBV12-3 or TRBV12-4 to TRBJ1-1, with TRBD1 as a possible D gene (5 bases). The CDR3 has 14 amino acids. V lost 1 base and J 1 base, leaving 7 bases between the germline ends. In nucleotides, the CDR3 is TGTGCCAGCAGTTTAGGAGGGACGAACACTGAAGCTTTCTTT. This encodes CASSLGGTNTEAFF.

This clonotype was recorded a few times. J is TRBJ2-5 and V is TRBV24-1, with 11 positions matching TRBD2. The CDR3 contains 21 residues. Unmatched junction bases numbered 21, after V lost 3 bases and J lost 4 bases. Germline CDR1 is KGHDR and CDR2 is SFDVKD. The CDR3 bases are TGTGCCACCAGTGATCCGGAACGGGCTAGCGGGAGGAATCCACCTCCAGAGACCCAGTACTTC. It translates to CATSDPERASGRNPPPETQYF.

In its sample, this clonotype was seen many times. This chain links TRBV6-5 with TRBJ1-2; D gene uncertain. CDR1 is MNHEY, CDR2 SVGAGI, per germline. Trimming shortened V by 0 bases and J by 2 bases, and 7 bases separated the two germline ends. CDR3 length: 14 residues. The CDR3 protein is CASSYSTENYGYTF. CDR3 sequence (DNA): TGTGCCAGCAGTTACTCGACGGAGAACTATGGCTACACCTTC.

Concerning this clonotype itself: It is likely a read error, because the conserved phenylalanine at the end of the CDR3 is missing. The limits of the CDR3 on the DNA are not certain, so only TCRdb's listed CDR3 is given. The J gene is TRBJ2-2, the V gene TRBV13; the table names TRBD1, a call not compared with the DNA. Counting both end residues, the CDR3 totals 16 amino acids. In germline, CDR1 is PRHDT, CDR2 FYEKMQ (reference sequence). The CDR3 is CASSLGIGGRAGELCL.

This clonotype was found many times. The V gene is TRBV27, the J gene TRBJ1-5; 7 bases match TRBD1. The CDR3 spans 17 residues. Germline trimming cut 1 base from V and 7 bases from J; bases unmatched to any gene: 13. CDR1 is MNHEY and CDR2 is SMNVEV in the germline V gene (reference sequence). This CDR3 reads CASSLLGVVKGAQPQHF. In DNA form, the CDR3 reads TGTGCCAGCAGTTTATTAGGGGTAGTTAAGGGGGCACAGCCCCAGCATTTT.

This clonotype was detected ten times or more. The gene calls are TRBV6-1 and TRBJ2-5, with D perhaps matching TRBD1 (6 bases). V dropped 3 bases and J dropped 3 bases, with 20 bases sitting between them. The CDR3 totals 17 residues. From germline, CDR1 is MNHNS and CDR2 SASEGT. CDR3 DNA: TGTGCCAGCAGTGAGTCACCAACGCAGGGGCCCGAAGAGACCCAGTACTTC. Translation: CASSESPTQGPEETQYF.